Here is one TCR beta chain with its context. Antigen unknown. TCRdb keeps only in-frame clones here, not all; method: immunoSEQ multiplex PCR. The sample consists of fewer than 150,000 clones, roughly nine tenths of them appearing once. This sample is drawn from a study of graft-versus-host responses after intestinal transplantation. Study as a whole: Each transplant was multivisceral, liver-intestinal, or isolated intestinal. Every recipient underwent anti-thymocyte globulin induction, then tacrolimus and steroids for about three years.

Germline V gives CDR1 SEHNR, CDR2 FQNEAQ (reference sequence). The CDR3 loop spans 14 amino acids. Trimming took off 6 bases at V and 5 bases at J, with 16 bases between the two ends. Study findings and constraints: Researchers found GvH clones in recipient marrow, and some showed up first in ileum or blood. Some patients had graft-donor T cell macrochimerism. In their allografts, the ratios of graft-versus-host to host-versus-graft T cell clones were high.

J is TRBJ1-2 and V is TRBV7-9, with D possibly being TRBD1 (5 bases). The sequence was collected from a human donor who received an intestinal transplant. The sample consisted of unstimulated CD4+ T cells sorted from spleen or lymph node cells, taken before intestinal transplant. The CDR3, as DNA: TGTGCCAGCAGGCAACAGGCAGCGGGGTATGGCTACACCTTC. This sequence encodes CASRQQAAGYGYTF.